Following are 21 T cell receptor beta chains from one sample sequenced in a study of identical twins. From the 5' RACE reads, TCRdb called clonotypes with MiXCR, one entry per CDR3 protein. Of 400,000 to 650,000 distinct CDR3 sequences listed, 22% were seen once; the top ten hold 0.91%. The same sample was also used in a study of T cells expressing NK-cell markers.

The material sequenced was CD4+ T cells sorted from blood. These TCRs come from a woman under 30 in good health.

The genes are TRBV6-1 and TRBJ2-5, with 10 bases that match TRBD2. The CDR3 contains 14 residues. Per the germline V gene, CDR1 is MNHNS and CDR2 is SASEGT. The trim removed 10 bases at V and 3 bases at J, leaving 8 bases unmatched. DNA for the CDR3: TGTGCCACGTCGTTCGGACTAGCGGAAGAGACCCAGTACTTC. This gives the protein CATSFGLAEETQYF.

Ten or more counts support this clonotype. This chain connects TRBV18 to TRBJ2-3; weak D call: TRBD2 (6 bases). Germline CDR1 and CDR2: KGHSH and LQKENI. This CDR3 is 18 amino acids long. Trimming stripped 3 bases from V and 3 bases from J, with 22 bases between. The DNA for the CDR3 is TGTGCCAGCTCACCCGGACTCGGGACGCGGAGGGGAACAGATACGCAGTATTTT. Translating it yields CASSPGLGTRRGTDTQYF.

CDR3 DNA: TGTGCCAACTCGGACAGGGGGCTGTACGAGCAGTACTTC. Encoded protein: CANSDRGLYEQYF. V gene TRBV10-3 combines with J gene TRBJ2-7, with 11 positions matching TRBD1. The CDR3 is 13 residues long. V lost 10 bases to trimming and J lost 4 bases; unmatched junction nucleotides: 6. CDR1 ENHRY and CDR2 SYGVKD come from the germline V gene.

In this sample, this clonotype turned up many times. This chain joins TRBV29-1 and TRBJ2-1, with 10 nucleotides matching TRBD1. Looked up from germline, CDR1 is SQVTM and CDR2 is ANQGSEA. The CDR3 runs 14 residues. The junction had 12 bases not matched to a gene; V was cut back by 6 bases and J by 10 bases. Here the CDR3 reads CSVPGQGNGWEQFF. For the CDR3, the DNA is TGCAGCGTGCCGGGACAGGGGAATGGCTGGGAGCAGTTCTTC.

This clonotype was seen more than once but under ten times. This chain links TRBV20-1 with TRBJ2-2, with 8 bases fitting TRBD1. V was clipped by 5 bases and J by 5 bases; unmatched bases: 4. From germline, CDR1 is DFQATT and CDR2 SNEGSKA (reference sequence). The CDR3 runs 13 residues. The CDR3 is CSARDRRTGELFF. As DNA, the CDR3 is TGCAGTGCTCGGGACAGGCGGACCGGGGAGCTGTTTTTT.

A few counts support this clonotype. The chain has TRBV27 and TRBJ2-1; 10 positions agree with TRBD2. Germline V gene data show CDR1 as MNHEY and CDR2 as SMNVEV (reference sequence). The CDR3 has 13 residues. Trimming cost V 6 bases and J 7 bases; bases outside gene matches: 3. The CDR3 protein is CASRVTSGNEQFF. CDR3 nucleotides: TGTGCCAGCAGGGTGACTAGCGGGAATGAGCAGTTCTTC.

The V call is TRBV9, the J call TRBJ1-1; the D gene is possibly TRBD1 (5 bases). Per the germline V gene, CDR1 is SGDLS and CDR2 is YYNGEE. V was cut by 4 bases and J by 0 bases, with 7 bases left in between. The CDR3 spans 13 residues. CDR3 sequence (DNA): TGTGCCAGCAGCAAGGGACTGAACACTGAAGCTTTCTTT. This sequence encodes CASSKGLNTEAFF. The full variable domain, rest sourced from reference TRBV9 and TRBJ1-1, is DSGVTQTPKHLITATGQRVTLRCSPRSGDLSVYWYQQSLDQGLQFLIQYYNGEERAKGNILERFSAQQFPDLHSELNLSSLELGDSALYFCASSKGLNTEAFFGQGTRLTVV.

The chain combines TRBV7-9 with TRBJ2-5; TRBD2 matches at 11 bases. The germline V gene has CDR1 SEHNR and CDR2 FQNEAQ (reference sequence). V shed 3 bases and J 1 base; nucleotides not matched to a gene: 7. The length of the CDR3 is 17 residues. DNA of the CDR3: TGTGCCAGCAGCTTGTTTGGACTAGCGGGTCCCCAAGAGACCCAGTACTTC. It yields the protein CASSLFGLAGPQETQYF.

V is TRBV19 and J is TRBJ2-7; 7 bases fit TRBD1. V was pared by 3 bases and J by 0 bases, with 5 bases of the junction left unmatched. The CDR3 spans 15 residues. The germline CDR1 and CDR2 sequences are LNHDA and SQIVND (reference sequence). The CDR3 here is CASSMGQTYSYEQYF. In nucleotides, the CDR3 is TGTGCCAGTAGTATGGGACAGACTTACTCCTACGAGCAGTACTTC.

This clonotype has just a few counts. The CDR3 loop reads CSVPTGRGSNQPQHF. CDR3 nucleotide sequence: TGCAGTGTTCCGACAGGGCGGGGTAGCAATCAGCCCCAGCATTTT. The J gene is TRBJ1-5, the V gene TRBV20-1; 7 positions match TRBD1. Trimming cost V 7 bases and J 0 bases; bases outside gene matches: 9. The CDR3 totals 15 residues. CDR1 and CDR2 (germline): DFQATT, SNEGSKA (reference sequence).

In the case of this clonotype: This clone may be a read error of a much larger clone one base away. The rearrangement uses TRBV12-3 or TRBV12-4 and TRBJ1-1; the D is unclear. V lost 3 bases to trimming and J lost 7 bases, with 6 bases between them. The CDR3 is 11 residues long. CDR3 sequence reads: CASSFMGEAFF. CDR3 DNA: TGTGCCAGCAGTTTTATGGGTGAAGCTTTCTTT.

V gene TRBV5-5 combines with J gene TRBJ1-5; no clear D. The germline V gene has CDR1 SGHKS and CDR2 YYEKEE (reference sequence). The ends were cut back, 0 bases at V and 0 bases at J, with 7 bases in the middle. This CDR3 spans 15 amino acids. The DNA for the CDR3 is TGTGCCAGCAGCTTGGGCAGTTATAGCAATCAGCCCCAGCATTTT. Protein product: CASSLGSYSNQPQHF.

This clonotype appeared a few times. The J gene is TRBJ2-2, the V gene TRBV10-3; the match to TRBD1 covers 10 bases. The CDR3 consists of 15 residues. V trimming: 6 bases; J trimming: 5 bases; junction bases outside the gene matches: 6. Germline V gene data show CDR1 as ENHRY and CDR2 as SYGVKD. The DNA of the CDR3 is TGTGCCATCAGCTCGGGACAGGGGATAACCGGGGAGCTGTTTTTT. It specifies CAISSGQGITGELFF.

This clonotype was seen only a few times. The chain is built from TRBV6-1 and TRBJ2-4, with D maybe TRBD2 (7 bases). Germline CDR1 reads MNHNS; CDR2 reads SASEGT. The CDR3 runs to 15 residues. V lost 7 bases and J 3 bases, leaving 16 bases between the germline ends. Here the CDR3 reads CASKGGRVVKNIQYF. In DNA form, the CDR3 reads TGTGCCAGCAAGGGGGGGCGCGTGGTCAAAAACATTCAGTACTTC.

This clonotype was seen only a few times. V is TRBV5-1 and J is TRBJ2-1; 11 bases map to TRBD2. V dropped 0 bases and J dropped 6; count of bases not matched to a gene: 2. This CDR3 spans 15 amino acids. Germline V CDR1 and CDR2: SGHRS, YFSETQ. CDR3 residues: CASSLVSGGANEQFF. CDR3 in DNA: TGCGCCAGCAGCTTGGTTAGCGGGGGGGCCAATGAGCAGTTCTTC.

CDR3 protein: CASSVGGDEQFF. In DNA form, the CDR3 reads TGTGCCAGCAGCGTGGGGGGAGATGAGCAGTTCTTC. This chain connects TRBV9 to TRBJ2-1; D is possibly TRBD2 (6 bases). Germline CDR1 and CDR2: SGDLS and YYNGEE. The V and J ends lost 2 bases and 8 bases respectively, with 8 bases between them. This CDR3 has 12 residues.

V is TRBV7-2 and J is TRBJ2-3; TRBD1 might be the D (6 bases). The CDR3 sequence is 15 residues long. Per the germline V gene, CDR1 is SGHTA and CDR2 is FQGNSA. V lost 1 base and J 2 bases, leaving 10 bases between the germline ends. The CDR3 loop reads CASSLGGPPTDTQYF. CDR3 bases: TGTGCCAGCAGCTTAGGGGGGCCCCCCACAGATACGCAGTATTTT.

This clonotype was seen more than once but under ten times. The chain employs TRBV15 and TRBJ2-5; 11 bases align to TRBD2. CDR3 length: 14 residues. V lost 4 bases and J lost 7; bases outside the gene matches: 5. CDR1 and CDR2 from the germline V gene are LNHNV and YYDKDF (reference sequence). Here the CDR3 DNA reads TGTGCCACCAGCACACTAGCGGGAGAGAGGACCCAGTACTTC. Translating gives CATSTLAGERTQYF.

This clonotype was recorded a few times. The chain is built from TRBV12-3 or TRBV12-4 and TRBJ1-1; no reliable D call. CDR3 length equals 12 residues. V lost 6 bases, J lost 2 bases, and 7 bases lay in between. The CDR3 DNA sequence: TGTGCCAGCAGATTATCAAACACTGAAGCTTTCTTT. Residues: CASRLSNTEAFF.

This clonotype was detected many times. J is TRBJ2-7 and V is TRBV10-3, with TRBD1 matching over 10 bases. Germline CDR1 reads ENHRY; CDR2 reads SYGVKD. Unmatched junction bases numbered 5, after V lost 6 bases and J lost 3 bases. The CDR3 totals 14 residues. This chain's CDR3 is CAISGTGDLYEQYF. CDR3 sequence (DNA): TGTGCCATCAGCGGGACAGGGGACCTCTACGAGCAGTACTTC.

The chain links TRBV20-1 to TRBJ2-7; the D is unclear. The V gene's germline CDR1 is DFQATT and CDR2 SNEGSKA (reference sequence). The CDR3 sequence is 13 residues long. The V end lost 7 bases, the J end lost 5 bases, and 18 bases lay between the germline ends. The CDR3 DNA reads as TGCAGTGGGAGTTTGAGTTCCGACAACGAGCAGTACTTC. It yields the protein CSGSLSSDNEQYF.